The 3 T cell receptor beta chains below all came from one sample that was sequenced in a study of T cells in Graves' hyperthyroidism and ophthalmopathy. Researchers took RNA transcripts and amplified the TCR beta CDR3 regions from them. RT-PCR in the first round (using the HTBI primer set) targeted the TCR CDR3. TCRdb used MiXCR to reprocess the multiplex PCR reads, holding one entry per CDR3 protein. This sample yields around 600,000 distinct CDR3 sequences, of which about 45% are seen a single time; less than 9% belongs to the top ten. Sequencing used peripheral blood or thyroid tissue (not recorded which). The receptors originated from an adult man with Graves' disease, either hyperthyroidism or ophthalmopathy (not recorded which).

V usage is TRBV12-5 and J usage is TRBJ2-2; D tentatively reads TRBD1 or TRBD2 (5 bases each). The CDR3 consists of 15 residues. CDR1 LGHNT and CDR2 FRNRAP come from the germline V gene. With 4 bases removed from V and 6 bases from J, the gap between germline ends came to 15 bases. Here the CDR3 reads CASGSFPGRAGELFF. CDR3 in DNA: TGTGCTAGTGGTTCGTTTCCAGGGCGGGCCGGGGAGCTGTTTTTT.

The gene calls are TRBV7-8 and TRBJ1-1; D is uncertain. CDR1 and CDR2 from the germline V gene are SGHVS and FQNEAQ. The CDR3 is 15 residues long. Trimming took 1 base from V and 5 from J, leaving 14 bases between them. CDR3 protein: CASSLGPGITTEAFF. The CDR3 DNA reads as TGTGCCAGCAGCTTAGGTCCGGGAATAACTACTGAAGCTTTCTTT.

The chain recombines TRBV15 with TRBJ1-2; D is undetermined. Trimming removed 3 bases at V and 5 bases at J, with 10 bases between. CDR3 size: 13 residues. Germline V gene sequence: CDR1 LNHNV, CDR2 YYDKDF (reference sequence). Here the CDR3 reads CATSSDRAYGYTF. DNA of the CDR3: TGTGCCACCAGCAGTGACCGGGCGTATGGCTACACCTTC.